The 8 T cell receptor beta chains in this list originate from one sample, sequenced in a study of OX40 agonist ivuxolimab in advanced cancers. The table came from immunoSEQ multiplex PCR; TCRdb's copy has only in-frame clones and leaves some out. The sample gives some 75,000 clones, around nine tenths of which show up once; 0.72% is in the top ten. Material: CD4+ or CD8+ T cells sorted from blood, obtained in a trial of the OX40 agonist ivuxolimab. Source of these receptors: an adult with an advanced solid tumor such as melanoma, head and neck, liver or kidney cancer.

The gene calls are TRBV6-5 and TRBJ2-3; no reliable D call. CDR3 length: 13 amino acids. V gave up 5 bases and J gave up 3 bases, with 9 bases separating them. Germline CDR1 reads MNHEY; CDR2 reads SVGAGI. The chain's CDR3 is CASSRSATDTQYF. For the CDR3, the DNA is TGTGCCAGCAGTCGGAGCGCAACAGATACGCAGTATTTT.

This sequence joins TRBV6-6 and TRBJ1-1; no definite D call. The CDR3 runs 15 residues. Trimming pared 0 bases from V and 0 bases from J, leaving 8 bases between. From germline, CDR1 is MNHNY and CDR2 SVGAGI (reference sequence). The CDR3 bases are TGTGCCAGCAGTTACTCCCGGAATATGAACACTGAAGCTTTCTTT. This translates into CASSYSRNMNTEAFF.

V usage is TRBV4-1 and J usage is TRBJ2-7, with 7 bases identical to TRBD2. The CDR3 loop spans 16 amino acids. Germline-derived CDR1 and CDR2 are MGHRA and YSYEKL. The V and J ends lost 1 base and 3 bases, in that order; junction bases with no gene match: 9. The CDR3 sequence: CASSQGSGGSRYEQYF. In DNA, the CDR3 is TGCGCCAGCAGCCAAGGTAGTGGCGGGAGCCGCTACGAGCAGTACTTC.

V is TRBV27 and J is TRBJ1-5, with D unclear. V was pared by 4 bases and J by 7 bases, with 17 bases between. The CDR3 runs to 15 residues. Germline values: CDR1 MNHEY, CDR2 SMNVEV (reference sequence). DNA for the CDR3: TGTGCCAGCAGTTCTATAAACAGAGCGGGGCAGCCCCAGCATTTT. It yields the protein CASSSINRAGQPQHF.

The chain joins TRBV19 to TRBJ1-4; D is ambiguous. With 5 bases removed from V and 0 bases from J, the gap between germline ends came to 13 bases. Germline V gene lookup returns CDR1 LNHDA and CDR2 SQIVND (reference sequence). The length of the CDR3 is 16 residues. In DNA form, the CDR3 reads TGTGCCAGTAGTTCCCCGGGCGCCGCAACTAATGAAAAACTGTTTTTT. Translated: CASSSPGAATNEKLFF.

CDR3 nucleotides: TGCGCCAGCAGCGTAGGGACAGGGTCTTACGGGGAGCTGTTTTTT. Residues: CASSVGTGSYGELFF. This rearrangement joins TRBV5-1 to TRBJ2-2; 9 bases are a match to TRBD1. CDR1 and CDR2 (germline): SGHRS, YFSETQ. The trim removed 4 bases at V and 7 bases at J, leaving 8 bases unmatched. The CDR3 runs to 15 residues.

The chain links TRBV5-1 to TRBJ1-1, with D uncertain. The CDR3 runs 15 residues. Germline V lookup: CDR1 SGHRS, CDR2 YFSETQ. The V and J ends lost 0 bases and 5 bases respectively, with 14 bases between them. CDR3 sequence (DNA): TGCGCCAGCAGCTTGGAGGTCTCGATGGTGACTGAAGCTTTCTTT. Its translation is CASSLEVSMVTEAFF.

The V gene is TRBV19, the J gene TRBJ1-2; TRBD1 matches 8 bases. This CDR3 comprises 13 residues. V was pared by 2 bases and J by 6 bases, with 2 bases of the junction left unmatched. The germline V gene encodes CDR1 LNHDA and CDR2 SQIVND (reference sequence). CDR3 residues: CASSIQGAHGYTF. As DNA, the CDR3 is TGTGCCAGTAGTATACAGGGGGCACATGGCTACACCTTC. Drawing the rest from reference TRBV19 and TRBJ1-2, the complete variable domain is DGGITQSPKYLFRKEGQNVTLSCEQNLNHDAMYWYRQDPGQGLRLIYYSQIVNDFQKGDIAEGYSVSREKKESFPLTVTSAQKNPTAFYLCASSIQGAHGYTFGSGTRLTVV.